A single sample gave rise to the 13 T cell receptor beta chains below, sequenced in a study of T cell responses to AZD1222 COVID-19 vaccine. The protocol was immunoSEQ multiplex PCR, while the TCRdb copy is restricted to in-frame clones and leaves out a portion. Altogether approximately 89,000 clones are present, about 90% being singletons, with the ten largest covering about 5.2%. This specimen was peripheral blood, taken on day 0 of AZD1222 vaccination. These receptor sequences come from an adult in good health.

In its sample, this clone was seen once. The gene calls are TRBV21-1 and TRBJ2-7; the table's TRBD2 call for D was not verified on the DNA. TRBV21-1 is marked as a pseudogene. The CDR3 is 15 amino acids. CDR3 amino acids: CASSKEGKIRYEQYF. In DNA, the CDR3 is TGTGCCAGCAGCAAGGAGGGGAAAATCCGATACGAGCAGTACTTC.

V usage is TRBV4-2 and J usage is TRBJ1-1; 8 positions agree with TRBD1. The CDR3 has 15 amino acids. Trimming removed 4 bases from V and 1 base from J; junction bases left unmatched: 5. Per the germline V gene, CDR1 is LGHNA and CDR2 is YNFKEQ. CDR3 protein: CASSPGTGQNTEAFF. DNA of the CDR3: TGTGCCAGCAGCCCAGGGACAGGCCAGAACACTGAAGCTTTCTTT.

The CDR3 region is CAWSLLAGTDTQYF. CDR3 in DNA: TGTGCCTGGAGCTTGTTAGCGGGAACAGATACGCAGTATTTT. V usage is TRBV30 and J usage is TRBJ2-3; 8 bases match TRBD2. The CDR3 is 14 amino acids. Germline lookup yields CDR1 GTSNPN and CDR2 SVGIG (reference sequence). With V trimmed by 3 bases and J by 3 bases, 5 bases remained unmatched.

The chain joins TRBV6-6 to TRBJ2-2; D tentatively reads TRBD1 or TRBD2 (5 bases each). CDR3 length equals 15 residues. V was pared by 0 bases and J by 3 bases, with 8 bases between. Germline V CDR1 and CDR2: MNHNY, SVGAGI (reference sequence). The CDR3 DNA sequence: TGTGCCAGCAGTTACTCGAGGGGAGACACCGGGGAGCTGTTTTTT. Its translation: CASSYSRGDTGELFF.

This clone was recorded once. The chain uses TRBV27 and TRBJ1-2, with TRBD1 as a possible D gene (5 bases). The CDR3 runs 13 residues. CDR1 is MNHEY, CDR2 SMNVEV, per germline (reference sequence). The ends were cut back, 4 bases at V and 2 bases at J, with 8 bases in the middle. The CDR3 DNA sequence: TGTGCCAGCAGTTACGGGGGAAACTATGGCTACACCTTC. Amino acid sequence: CASSYGGNYGYTF.

The V gene is TRBV11-2, the J gene TRBJ2-1, with a weak D call TRBD2 (6 bases). Trimming shortened V by 5 bases and J by 4 bases, and 15 bases separated the two germline ends. The CDR3 contains 15 residues. Germline-derived CDR1 and CDR2 are SGHAT and FQNNGV. CDR3 residues: CASSPWRGDYNEQFF. In nucleotides, the CDR3 is TGTGCCAGCAGCCCCTGGCGGGGCGATTACAATGAGCAGTTCTTC.

The V gene is TRBV27, the J gene TRBJ2-7, with 8 bases that match TRBD1. Germline CDR1 reads MNHEY; CDR2 reads SMNVEV (reference sequence). The V gene end was trimmed by 3 bases and the J gene end by 1 base; junction bases not matched to a gene: 11. The CDR3 contains 17 residues. CDR3 DNA sequence: TGTGCCAGCAGTTTCGGGACAGACAGGGGTGGGTCCTACGAGCAGTACTTC. Encoded protein: CASSFGTDRGGSYEQYF.

The V call is TRBV6-5, the J call TRBJ2-1; D tentatively reads TRBD1 or TRBD2 (5 bases each). Germline V CDR1 and CDR2: MNHEY, SVGAGI. Between the trimmed V and J ends, which lost 2 bases and 7 bases, there was a span of 15 bases. CDR3 length equals 15 residues. CDR3 in DNA: TGTGCCAGCAGTTACCGCCAAGGGACCGCAAATGAGCAGTTCTTC. Its translation is CASSYRQGTANEQFF.

Here the CDR3 DNA reads TGTGCCAGCAGCCCGCTGACTAGCGGGAGTTGGAATGAGCAGTTCTTC. This gives the protein CASSPLTSGSWNEQFF. The chain is built from TRBV7-8 and TRBJ2-1; TRBD2 matches 12 bases. Per the germline V gene, CDR1 is SGHVS and CDR2 is FQNEAQ. The CDR3 runs 16 residues. J lost 7 bases, V lost 5 bases, and 9 bases had no gene match.

The chain is built from TRBV5-1 and TRBJ2-3; either TRBD1 or TRBD2 may supply D (6 bases each). Trimming took 3 bases from V and 6 from J, leaving 20 bases between them. Germline V gives CDR1 SGHRS, CDR2 YFSETQ. This CDR3 has 16 residues. The CDR3 region has the DNA TGCGCCAGCAGCTACCTCTTCGCGGAGGGGGAGGATACGCAGTATTTT. Translation: CASSYLFAEGEDTQYF.

This rearrangement joins TRBV7-3 to TRBJ1-1; the match to TRBD1 covers 7 bases. The J segment lost 3 bases and the V segment lost 5 bases, leaving 3 bases of the junction unmatched. The CDR3 runs to 13 residues. From germline, CDR1 is SGHTA and CDR2 FQGTGA. The CDR3 DNA follows: TGTGCCAGCAGCCCAGACAGGGACACTGAAGCTTTCTTT. Translation gives CASSPDRDTEAFF.

This chain joins TRBV7-8 and TRBJ2-7, with D possibly being TRBD1 (7 bases). Trimming pared 5 bases from V and 10 bases from J, leaving 12 bases between. CDR3 length: 11 amino acids. Germline V gives CDR1 SGHVS, CDR2 FQNEAQ. The CDR3 spells CASSQGGGQYF. In DNA, the CDR3 is TGTGCCAGCAGCCAGGGGGGAGGACAGTACTTC.

This clone was observed once. This chain joins TRBV27 and TRBJ2-1; D may be TRBD1 (6 bases). V gave up 5 bases and J gave up 3 bases, with 11 bases separating them. Germline assignment: CDR1 MNHEY and CDR2 SMNVEV (reference sequence). CDR3 length: 14 amino acids. The CDR3 DNA follows: TGTGCCAGCAGTACTCGGACAGACTACAATGAGCAGTTCTTC. Residues: CASSTRTDYNEQFF.